The clone carrying this TCR beta chain has only one observation. Its antigen is undetermined. Histologic diagnosis was independently verified by two lung pathologists. This specimen belongs to a study of immune evolution from preneoplasia to lung adenocarcinoma. Study results and caveats: T cell clonality was higher in KRAS-mutant than EGFR-mutant or wild-type nodules.

This table comes from immunoSEQ multiplex PCR, and its TCRdb copy is limited to in-frame clones, with some not included. Of 11,000 to 15,000 clones in the sample, 81% are singletons; the top ten hold under 3%. The CDR3 extends over 14 amino acids. V lost 7 bases to trimming and J lost 5 bases; unmatched junction nucleotides: 11. The germline V gene has CDR1 MNHEY and CDR2 SVGAGI. The chain links TRBV6-5 to TRBJ2-7, with 7 bases lining up with TRBD2. The receptor comes from a person aged 60-80 years with lung adenocarcinoma. Sample: FFPE minimally invasive lung adenocarcinoma tissue. The CDR3 loop reads CASTTGLVLHEQYF. Written as DNA, the CDR3 is TGTGCCAGCACCACAGGACTAGTCTTACACGAGCAGTACTTC.